This T cell receptor (beta chain) emerged from a study of OX40 agonist ivuxolimab in advanced cancers. Whole-study context: Enrolled patients in dose escalation had cancers that were hepatocellular carcinoma, melanoma, renal cell or head and neck cancer. Partial responses occurred in Three dose-escalation patients, one with hepatocellular carcinoma and two with cutaneous melanoma.

Comment on this clone: What it recognizes is unknown.

V lost 0 bases and J lost 1; bases outside the gene matches: 3. CDR1 and CDR2 from the germline V gene are MNHEY and SMNVEV (reference sequence). The CDR3 loop spans 15 amino acids. Regarding the study as a whole: Researchers did not determine the expanded peripheral T cells' antigen specificity. Among the lowest levels of clonal expansion were found in partial responders at 0.1-3.0 mg/kg.

Generated by immunoSEQ multiplex PCR, the TCRdb table keeps only in-frame clones and is missing some. The sample yields 45,000 to 50,000 clones, about nine tenths seen once. Source: CD4+ or CD8+ T cells sorted from blood, taken in a trial of the OX40 agonist ivuxolimab. The chain combines TRBV27 with TRBJ2-7; 7 bases are a match to TRBD1. This sequence was found in an adult with an advanced solid tumor such as melanoma, head and neck, liver or kidney cancer. The CDR3 nucleotides read TGTGCCAGCAGTTTATCGGCAGGGGGATCCTACGAGCAGTACTTC. Translating gives CASSLSAGGSYEQYF.